Listed below are T cell receptor beta chains from one sample, sequenced in a study of graft-versus-host responses after intestinal transplantation. Sequencing was performed with immunoSEQ multiplex PCR; in TCRdb, only in-frame clones are kept and a portion is missing. The sample lists over 100,000 clones; about 92% were seen once. These receptors have no known antigen. The source material was unstimulated CD8+ T cells sorted from spleen or lymph node cells, sampled before transplant. These receptors were taken from a human donor who was the organ donor for an intestinal transplant. The CDR3 runs from the conserved cysteine through the conserved F or W. Each record gives: CDR3 protein, CDR3 DNA, clone size, V gene, J gene, D gene. A D gene is named only where the DNA matches it firmly. The size entry is marked missing in some rows and otherwise reads once, few, many or a size class.

CASSLGLGRSYNQPQHF	TGTGCCAGCAGTTTGGGTCTGGGCAGGTCGTACAATCAGCCCCAGCATTTT	NA	TRBV28	TRBJ1-5	NA
CSVELGVYGYTF	TGCAGCGTTGAGTTGGGCGTCTATGGCTACACCTTC	NA	TRBV29-1	TRBJ1-2	NA
CASSVGTGELFF	TGTGCCAGCAGCGTGGGGACCGGGGAGCTGTTTTTT	NA	TRBV9	TRBJ2-2	NA
CSARESYEQYF	TGCAGTGCTAGAGAGTCCTACGAGCAGTACTTC	once	TRBV20-1	TRBJ2-7	NA
CASSRGGGNQPQHF	TGTGCCAGCAGCCGAGGGGGAGGCAATCAGCCCCAGCATTTT	NA	TRBV7-9	TRBJ1-5	NA
CATSRDYGPENTGELFF	TGTGCCACCAGCAGAGATTACGGTCCGGAAAACACCGGGGAGCTGTTCTTT	NA	TRBV15	TRBJ2-2	NA
CASSDWGVDEQFF	TGTGCCAGCAGTGACTGGGGGGTTGATGAGCAGTTCTTC	few	TRBV25-1	TRBJ2-1	NA
CASSHSGGHSGNTIYF	TGTGCCAGCAGCCACTCTGGAGGCCACTCTGGAAACACCATATATTTT	NA	TRBV16	TRBJ1-3	NA
CASSAGTGPQYF	TGTGCCAGCAGCGCCGGGACAGGGCCCCAGTACTTC	NA	TRBV7-9	TRBJ2-5	TRBD1
CATSGGTDEKLFF	TGTGCCACCAGCGGCGGGACGGATGAAAAACTGTTTTTT	NA	TRBV15	TRBJ1-4	NA
CASSLNVAYEQYF	TGTGCCAGCAGTTTAAACGTAGCCTACGAGCAGTACTTC	NA	TRBV27	TRBJ2-7	NA
CATSRYSGKELFF	TGTGCCACCAGCAGGTATTCAGGGAAGGAACTGTTTTTT	NA	TRBV15	TRBJ1-4	NA
CASGPVFESTDTQYF	TGTGCCAGCGGCCCGGTCTTTGAGTCAACAGATACGCAGTATTTT	NA	TRBV28	TRBJ2-3	NA
CAISSTGLNYGYTF	TGTGCCATCAGTTCAACCGGCCTGAACTATGGCTACACCTTC	NA	TRBV10-3	TRBJ1-2	NA
CASSQKTGMNTEAFF	TGCGCCAGCAGCCAAAAGACAGGTATGAACACTGAAGCTTTCTTT	NA	TRBV4-1	TRBJ1-1	NA
CSVGGTGGEQYF	TGCAGCGTTGGCGGGACAGGCGGCGAGCAGTACTTC	once	TRBV29-1	TRBJ2-7	TRBD1
CASSVVPWETVKNEQFF	TGTGCCAGCAGCGTTGTTCCTTGGGAGACGGTAAAAAATGAGCAGTTCTTC	NA	TRBV5-5	TRBJ2-1	NA
CASSKTTGELFF	TGTGCCAGCAGCAAGACGACCGGGGAGCTGTTTTTT	NA	TRBV5-6	TRBJ2-2	NA
CASSLVGKETQYF	TGTGCCAGCAGTTTGGTCGGGAAAGAGACCCAGTACTTC	NA	TRBV28	TRBJ2-5	NA
CASSVRSSGYNEQFF	TGTGCCAGCAGCGTAAGATCTAGCGGGTACAATGAGCAGTTCTTC	NA	TRBV9	TRBJ2-1	TRBD2
CASSREPGQDNEQFF	TGCGCCAGCAGCCGGGAACCCGGCCAGGACAATGAGCAGTTCTTC	NA	TRBV4-1	TRBJ2-1	NA
CASSLATGRYGYTF	TGTGCCAGCAGCTTAGCTACGGGCCGCTATGGCTACACCTTC	NA	TRBV7-2	TRBJ1-2	NA
CASSPLGTDTQYF	TGTGCCAGCAGTCCCCTGGGCACAGATACGCAGTATTTT	NA	TRBV27	TRBJ2-3	NA
CAIRTSSGQTQYF	TGTGCCATCCGGACCTCTAGCGGACAGACGCAGTATTTT	NA	TRBV2	TRBJ2-3	NA
CASSLARLAGGHNEQFF	TGTGCCAGCAGCTTAGCGCGTCTAGCGGGAGGTCATAATGAGCAGTTCTTC	NA	TRBV7-2	TRBJ2-1	TRBD2
CACISEGDRGNYGYTF	TGTGCCTGCATTTCCGAGGGGGACAGGGGAAACTATGGCTACACCTTC	NA	TRBV30	TRBJ1-2	TRBD1
CSDSGSWGHEQFF	TGCAGCGATAGCGGGAGTTGGGGGCATGAGCAGTTCTTC	NA	TRBV29-1	TRBJ2-1	TRBD2
CASSLDRRTDTDTQYF	TGTGCCAGCAGCTTAGATCGTCGTACAGACACAGATACGCAGTATTTT	NA	TRBV11-2	TRBJ2-3	NA
CASSLGRDEQYF	TGTGCCAGCAGCTTGGGGAGGGACGAGCAGTACTTC	NA	TRBV5-4	TRBJ2-7	NA
CASSLQREFYTGELFF	TGTGCCAGCAGCTTACAGCGGGAGTTTTACACCGGGGAGCTGTTTTTT	NA	TRBV7-9	TRBJ2-2	TRBD2
CASSVGKASPLHF	TGTGCCAGCAGCGTAGGAAAGGCCTCACCCCTTCACTTT	NA	TRBV9	TRBJ1-6	NA
CASSELVNEKLFF	TGTGCCAGCAGTGAATTAGTTAATGAAAAACTGTTTTTT	NA	TRBV25-1	TRBJ1-4	NA
CASSQGDGFLAEAFF	TGCGCCAGCAGCCAAGGTGACGGTTTCTTGGCTGAAGCTTTCTTT	NA	TRBV4-1	TRBJ1-1	NA
CASSADRGGNQPQHF	TGTGCCAGCAGCGCTGACAGGGGGGGCAATCAGCCCCAGCATTTT	NA	TRBV6-6	TRBJ1-5	TRBD1
CASSVGSYGYTF	TGTGCCAGCAGCGTGGGGTCCTATGGCTACACCTTC	NA	TRBV9	TRBJ1-2	NA
CASEGSYEQYF	TGTGCCAGCGAAGGATCCTACGAGCAGTACTTC	NA	TRBV11-2	TRBJ2-7	NA
CSVEPLGQGLNYGYTF	TGCAGCGTTGAACCGCTAGGACAGGGGCTAAACTATGGCTACACCTTC	NA	TRBV29-1	TRBJ1-2	TRBD1
CASSPPEGENTEAFF	TGTGCCAGCAGCCCGCCGGAGGGCGAGAACACTGAAGCTTTCTTT	NA	TRBV5-6	TRBJ1-1	NA
CASSLGGVSGYTF	TGTGCCAGCAGCCTCGGCGGGGTGTCGGGCTACACCTTC	once	TRBV7-9	TRBJ1-2	NA
CASSRGTAYYGYTF	TGTGCCAGCAGCCGAGGCACAGCATACTATGGCTACACCTTC	NA	TRBV7-8	TRBJ1-2	NA
CASSYSGSRPGEQYF	TGTGCCAGCAGCTATAGCGGGAGTAGGCCGGGCGAGCAGTACTTC	NA	TRBV6-1	TRBJ2-7	TRBD2
CASSLEGSGRKEDEQYF	TGTGCCAGCAGCTTGGAGGGTAGCGGGAGAAAAGAGGACGAGCAGTACTTC	NA	TRBV5-6	TRBJ2-7	TRBD2
CASSIASGDEAFF	TGTGCCAGTAGTATAGCGTCGGGGGATGAAGCTTTCTTT	NA	TRBV19	TRBJ1-1	NA
CASTFNYEQYF	TGTGCCAGCACCTTTAACTACGAGCAGTACTTC	NA	TRBV6-1	TRBJ2-7	NA
CASRVREGANVLTF	TGTGCCAGCAGAGTAAGGGAAGGGGCCAACGTCCTGACTTTC	NA	TRBV6-1	TRBJ2-6	NA
CSVVGLAGYNEQFF	TGCAGCGTCGTCGGACTAGCGGGGTACAATGAGCAGTTCTTC	NA	TRBV29-1	TRBJ2-1	TRBD2